This T cell receptor beta chain was observed in a study of cytomegalovirus exposure and HLA in healthy donors. The PCR was carried out with 60 Vbeta primers and 13 Jbeta primers. Method: immunoSEQ multiplex PCR; TCRdb's copy keeps in-frame clones and lacks some. The table lists about 140,000 clones, 80% of them singletons. V lost 6 bases to trimming and J lost 3 bases, with 20 bases between them. This CDR3 is 17 amino acids long. Germline V gives CDR1 SGHNT, CDR2 YENEEA. Sequencing was done on a sample of PBMCs. The source of this sequence is a woman between 35 and 50 years old in good health and CMV-seronegative. The genes are TRBV11-3 and TRBJ2-2; D is uncertain. CDR3 amino acids: CASSKIIGVLDTGELFF. CDR3 DNA sequence: TGTGCCAGCAGTAAAATTATAGGAGTTTTGGACACCGGGGAGCTGTTTTTT.